This T cell receptor (beta chain) was profiled in a study of control samples from healthy donors and cancer patients. CDR3 length: 16 amino acids. After removal of 6 bases from V and 6 bases from J, the junction contained 11 bases not matched to a gene. Germline V lookup: CDR1 SNHLY, CDR2 FYNNEI. TCRdb's copy holds only in-frame clones and misses some; the assay was immunoSEQ multiplex PCR. Of 100,000 to 150,000 clones listed, 90% are singletons. The rearrangement joins TRBV2 to TRBJ1-6, with 7 bases matching TRBD1. The clonotype originates from a man in his forties or fifties in good health. Sequencing input: blood. This CDR3 reads CASSLGDSIFNSPLHF. CDR3 coding DNA: TGTGCCAGCAGCTTGGGGGACAGTATTTTTAATTCACCCCTCCACTTT.